Listed below are T cell receptor beta chains from one sample, sequenced in a study of blood T cell repertoires in COVID-19. Some clones are missing from TCRdb's copy, which holds only in-frame ones; the method was immunoSEQ multiplex PCR. Seen here are 60,000 or so clones, roughly 90% observed once, and the top ten hold roughly a tenth. The source material was peripheral blood. These receptors all come from a human donor with acute or convalescent COVID-19. The donor label of this sample is uncertain. Both conserved end residues are part of each CDR3. Fields, in order: V gene, CDR3 length, J gene, clone size, D gene, CDR3 protein, CDR3 DNA. The D gene is left open where the match is weak. The listing skips clone size in some rows; elsewhere it reads once, few, many or a size class.

TRBV11-3	13	TRBJ2-1	once	TRBD2	CASSSSGKNEQFF	TGTGCCAGCAGCTCAAGCGGGAAAAATGAGCAGTTCTTC
TRBV5-6	13	TRBJ2-1	.	TRBD2	CATQGLAGEEQFF	TGTGCCACCCAGGGACTAGCGGGAGAAGAGCAGTTCTTC
TRBV28	16	TRBJ2-2	.	.	CASSSSWTANTGELFF	TGTGCCAGCAGTTCCTCTTGGACAGCGAACACCGGGGAGCTGTTTTTT
TRBV28	16	TRBJ2-5	.	.	CASSLRTGAGEETQYF	TGTGCCAGCAGTTTAAGAACGGGGGCGGGAGAAGAGACCCAGTACTTC
TRBV19	17	TRBJ2-6	.	TRBD1	CASSIGQGVSGANVLTF	TGTGCCAGTAGTATCGGTCAGGGGGTCTCTGGGGCCAACGTCCTGACTTTC
TRBV7-2	16	TRBJ2-7	.	TRBD2	CASSLGGLAVSYEQYF	TGTGCCAGCAGCTTGGGCGGACTAGCGGTCTCCTACGAGCAGTACTTC
TRBV21-1	14	TRBJ2-7	.	.	CASSTSGRAYEQYF	TGTGCCAGCAGTACTAGCGGGAGGGCCTACGAGCAGTACTTC
TRBV18	15	TRBJ2-1	.	TRBD1	CASAPLRGPYNEQFF	TGTGCCAGCGCCCCTTTAAGGGGGCCCTACAATGAGCAGTTCTTC
TRBV10-1	17	TRBJ2-1	once	TRBD2	CASSESAAGGFYNEQFF	TGCGCCAGCAGTGAGTCGGCTGCGGGGGGTTTCTACAATGAGCAGTTCTTC
TRBV3-1/TRBV3-2	17	TRBJ2-3	.	TRBD2	CASSLWTSGGSTDTQYF	TGTGCCAGCAGCCTCTGGACTAGCGGGGGAAGCACAGATACGCAGTATTTT
TRBV20-1	10	TRBJ2-7	.	.	CSASRPEQYF	TGCAGTGCTAGTCGTCCCGAGCAGTACTTC
TRBV11-3	15	TRBJ2-5	.	TRBD2	CASSWRSGGQETQYF	TGTGCCAGCAGCTGGAGGAGCGGGGGGCAAGAGACCCAGTACTTC
TRBV6-6	15	TRBJ2-7	.	TRBD2	CASRPGLAGAYEQYF	TGTGCCAGCAGACCTGGACTAGCGGGAGCCTACGAGCAGTACTTC